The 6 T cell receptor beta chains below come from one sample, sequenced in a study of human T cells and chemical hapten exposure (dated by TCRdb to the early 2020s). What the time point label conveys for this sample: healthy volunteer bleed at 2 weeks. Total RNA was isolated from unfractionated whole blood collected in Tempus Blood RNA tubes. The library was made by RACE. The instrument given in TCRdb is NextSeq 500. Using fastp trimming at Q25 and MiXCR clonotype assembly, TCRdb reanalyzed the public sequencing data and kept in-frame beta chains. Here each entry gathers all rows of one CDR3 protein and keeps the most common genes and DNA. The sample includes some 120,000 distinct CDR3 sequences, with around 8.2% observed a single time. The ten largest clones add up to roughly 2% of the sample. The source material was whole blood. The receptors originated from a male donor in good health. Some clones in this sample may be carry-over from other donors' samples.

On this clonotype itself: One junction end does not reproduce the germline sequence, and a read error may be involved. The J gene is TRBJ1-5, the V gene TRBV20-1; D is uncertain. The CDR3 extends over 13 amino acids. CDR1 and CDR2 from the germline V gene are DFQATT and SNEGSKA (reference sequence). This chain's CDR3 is CSARWQPNQTQHF. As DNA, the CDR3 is TGCAGTGCTAGGTGGCAGCCGAATCAGACCCAGCATTTT.

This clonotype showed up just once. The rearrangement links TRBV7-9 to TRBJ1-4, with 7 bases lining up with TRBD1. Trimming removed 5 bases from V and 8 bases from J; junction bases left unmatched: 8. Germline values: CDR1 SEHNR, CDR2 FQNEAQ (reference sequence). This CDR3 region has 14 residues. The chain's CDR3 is CASSKPGTAEKLFF. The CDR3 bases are TGTGCCAGCAGCAAGCCCGGGACAGCAGAAAAACTGTTTTTT.

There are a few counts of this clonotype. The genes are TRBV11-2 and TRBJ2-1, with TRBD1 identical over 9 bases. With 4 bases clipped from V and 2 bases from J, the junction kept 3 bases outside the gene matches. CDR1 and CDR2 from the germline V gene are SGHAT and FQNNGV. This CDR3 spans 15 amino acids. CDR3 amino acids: CASSSGQGPYNEQFF. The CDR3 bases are TGTGCCAGCAGCTCGGGACAGGGACCCTACAATGAGCAGTTCTTC.

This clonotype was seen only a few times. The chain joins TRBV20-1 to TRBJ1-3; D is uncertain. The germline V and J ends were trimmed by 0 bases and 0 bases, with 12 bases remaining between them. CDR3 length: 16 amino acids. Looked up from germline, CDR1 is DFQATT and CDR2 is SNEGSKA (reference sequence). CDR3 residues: CSARDLQVDSGNTIYF. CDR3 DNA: TGCAGTGCTAGAGATCTCCAGGTTGACTCTGGAAACACCATATATTTT.

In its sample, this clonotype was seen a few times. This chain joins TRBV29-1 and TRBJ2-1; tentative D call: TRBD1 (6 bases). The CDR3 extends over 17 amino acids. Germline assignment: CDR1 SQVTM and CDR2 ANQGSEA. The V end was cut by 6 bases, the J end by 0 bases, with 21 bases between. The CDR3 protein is CSVLPPLDRSSYNEQFF. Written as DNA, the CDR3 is TGCAGCGTACTCCCCCCTCTCGACAGGAGCTCCTACAATGAGCAGTTCTTC.

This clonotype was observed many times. The CDR3 region has the DNA TGCGCCAGCAGCATGACAGGGTTGAATGAGCAGTTCTTC. This translates into CASSMTGLNEQFF. The chain joins TRBV5-1 to TRBJ2-1; 7 bases match TRBD1. The CDR3 consists of 13 residues. Losses at the gene ends were 4 bases for V and 7 bases for J; bases not matched to a gene: 5. Germline CDR1 is SGHRS and CDR2 is YFSETQ.